A single sample gave rise to the 15 T cell receptor beta chains below, sequenced in a study of blood T cells in healthy people across ages. Using a J-beta primer mix together with a sample-barcoded 5' primer, a second PCR was run for roughly 6 to 12 cycles. TCRdb re-analysed the 5' RACE reads in MiXCR, keeping a single row per CDR3 protein. The sample contains 600,000 to 850,000 distinct CDR3 sequences, roughly two fifths of which appear only once. The sequenced sample consisted of blood. The origin of the receptors is a woman aged 55-69 years in good health.

Concerning this clonotype itself: A single base separates this from a much larger clone, so it may be a read error. The CDR3 sequence is CSAREPGGQYF. The CDR3 nucleotides are TGCAGTGCTAGAGAACCGGGAGGGCAGTACTTC. V and J are TRBV20-1 and TRBJ2-5; 8 nucleotides align to TRBD2. Per germline, CDR1 DFQATT and CDR2 SNEGSKA (reference sequence). V lost 0 bases and J lost 11; bases outside the gene matches: 2. The CDR3 has 11 amino acids.

This rearrangement joins TRBV7-3 to TRBJ2-1; TRBD2 agrees at 8 bases. V lost 1 base and J lost 6; bases outside the gene matches: 20. The germline CDR1 and CDR2 sequences are SGHTA and FQGTGA. The CDR3 has 20 residues. CDR3 sequence: CASSLSGVVRGGGHGNEQFF. In nucleotides, the CDR3 is TGTGCCAGCAGCTTAAGTGGGGTAGTACGGGGCGGGGGGCATGGCAATGAGCAGTTCTTC.

This clonotype has just a few counts. The genes are TRBV9 and TRBJ2-7; D might be TRBD2 (6 bases). Deletions cut 4 bases from V and 3 bases from J, with 14 bases between. The CDR3 is 14 residues long. Germline V gene lookup returns CDR1 SGDLS and CDR2 YYNGEE. The CDR3, as DNA: TGTGCCAGCAGCCCCGGACTAAATAACTACGAGCAGTACTTC. Its protein product is CASSPGLNNYEQYF.

The CDR3 sequence is CASSPSRRDSHNEQFF. Written as DNA, the CDR3 is TGTGCCAGCAGCCCAAGCAGACGGGACAGCCACAATGAGCAGTTCTTC. The rearrangement links TRBV7-2 to TRBJ2-1; 7 nucleotides line up with TRBD1. V was pared by 5 bases and J by 5 bases, with 12 bases of the junction left unmatched. CDR3 length: 16 residues. Germline V gene sequence: CDR1 SGHTA, CDR2 FQGNSA. The whole variable domain, filled in from reference TRBV7-2 and TRBJ2-1, reads GAGVSQSPSNKVTEKGKDVELRCDPISGHTALYWYRQSLGQGLEFLIYFQGNSAPDKSGLPSDRFSAERTGGSVSTLTIQRTQQEDSAVYLCASSPSRRDSHNEQFFGPGTRLTVL.

This clonotype was recorded only once. The rearrangement links TRBV7-9 to TRBJ1-2; D call uncertain. The CDR3 is 13 residues long. The germline V and J ends were trimmed by 2 bases and 4 bases, with 8 bases remaining between them. Germline CDR1 SEHNR, CDR2 FQNEAQ (reference sequence). CDR3 bases: TGTGCCAGCAGCTTAACTGCTGCCTATGGCTACACCTTC. It specifies CASSLTAAYGYTF.

This clonotype was detected a few times. The chain combines TRBV11-2 with TRBJ2-7; tentative D call: TRBD2 (6 bases). Looked up from germline, CDR1 is SGHAT and CDR2 is FQNNGV. The CDR3 is 14 residues long. V lost 5 bases to trimming and J lost 6 bases, with 17 bases between them. The CDR3 DNA follows: TGTGCCAGCAGCCTAGCGTCTCATGATTCCGAGCAGTACTTC. Its protein product is CASSLASHDSEQYF.

This chain joins TRBV12-3 or TRBV12-4 and TRBJ2-7; the D gene is possibly TRBD1 (6 bases). The CDR3 is 15 amino acids. V was trimmed by 5 bases and J by 0 bases, leaving 14 bases between them. The CDR3 here is CASSGDNSFSYEQYF. In DNA form, the CDR3 reads TGTGCCAGCAGTGGGGACAATTCCTTCTCCTACGAGCAGTACTTC.

The chain has TRBV29-1 and TRBJ2-7; TRBD1 or TRBD2 may be the D gene (5 bases each). Germline CDR1 is SQVTM and CDR2 is ANQGSEA. The length of the CDR3 is 16 residues. V gave up 6 bases and J gave up 2 bases, with 23 bases separating them. The CDR3 loop is CSVRGRYVDSAYEQYF. DNA for the CDR3: TGCAGCGTCCGAGGGCGGTATGTTGACAGCGCCTACGAGCAGTACTTC.

This clonotype came up a few times. V gene TRBV10-2 combines with J gene TRBJ2-7; D may correspond to TRBD1 or TRBD2 (6 bases each). The CDR3 consists of 13 residues. Trimming took 6 bases from V and 1 from J, leaving 10 bases between them. Germline CDR1 WSHSY, CDR2 SAAADI. The CDR3, as DNA: TGCGCCAGCAGGGGGGGCGAATCCTACGAGCAGTACTTC. Protein: CASRGGESYEQYF.

This clonotype was observed a handful of times. The chain joins TRBV7-2 to TRBJ1-2; TRBD1 agrees at 8 bases. The CDR3 is made up of 13 amino acids. The V and J ends lost 5 bases and 8 bases, in that order; junction bases with no gene match: 7. Germline assignment: CDR1 SGHTA and CDR2 FQGNSA. For the CDR3, the DNA is TGTGCCAGCAGCCTCGGGACAGGCGAGGGCTACACCTTC. This encodes CASSLGTGEGYTF.

The chain couples TRBV24-1 to TRBJ2-3, with 14 positions matching TRBD2. The V segment lost 3 bases and the J segment 4 bases; nucleotides outside the gene matches: 5. The germline V gene has CDR1 KGHDR and CDR2 SFDVKD. The CDR3 loop spans 17 amino acids. CDR3 sequence reads: CATSDPGLAGVADTQYF. CDR3 nucleotide sequence: TGTGCCACCAGTGATCCGGGACTAGCGGGAGTCGCAGATACGCAGTATTTT.

The CDR3: CSASDSGSPYNEQFF. The DNA of the CDR3 is TGCAGTGCTAGCGATAGCGGGAGCCCCTACAATGAGCAGTTCTTC. The chain uses TRBV20-1 and TRBJ2-1, with 9 nucleotides matching TRBD2. Germline-derived CDR1 and CDR2 are DFQATT and SNEGSKA (reference sequence). The CDR3 is made up of 15 amino acids. V was clipped by 3 bases and J by 2 bases; unmatched bases: 5.

V gene TRBV4-2 combines with J gene TRBJ2-4; possible D gene TRBD2, 5 bases. Germline loops: CDR1 LGHNA, CDR2 YNFKEQ. The V gene lost 5 bases and the J gene lost 13 bases, with 30 bases spanning the gap. The CDR3 length is 17 residues. The CDR3 reads CASSRSASGSYQEIQYF. The DNA for the CDR3 is TGTGCCAGCAGCAGGTCCGCATCGGGATCGTACCAAGAGATCCAGTACTTC.

V and J are TRBV7-6 and TRBJ2-5; unclear D gene. Per germline, CDR1 SGHVS and CDR2 FNYEAQ. V was trimmed by 4 bases and J by 2 bases, leaving 11 bases between them. The CDR3 length is 14 residues. The CDR3 bases are TGTGCCAGCAGCTCTAGGCCGGATCAAGAGACCCAGTACTTC. Translation: CASSSRPDQETQYF.

The rearrangement uses TRBV2 and TRBJ1-6; D unclear. The CDR3 length is 15 residues. V gave up 3 bases and J gave up 5 bases, with 11 bases separating them. CDR1 is SNHLY, CDR2 FYNNEI, per germline. CDR3 nucleotide sequence: TGTGCCAGCAGTGACCAAGGGAGGAATAATTCACCCCTCCACTTT. This encodes CASSDQGRNNSPLHF.